The TCR beta chain described here comes from a study of T cells expressing NK-cell markers. The CDR3 totals 17 residues. The V gene's germline CDR1 is SGHKS and CDR2 YYEKEE (reference sequence). TCRdb reprocessed the 5' RACE reads, keeping one entry per CDR3 protein, no DNA. The listing records 500,000 to 600,000 distinct CDR3 sequences. The sequence was collected from a man aged 18 to 29 in good health. The source material was blood T cells: a sorted CD56 or NKG2C T cell subset, CD4+ or CD8+ T cells, or bulk PBMC T cells (not recorded which). The V call is TRBV5-5, the J call TRBJ1-1; TCRdb selects TRBD1, and the lack of DNA leaves this call unchecked. The CDR3 loop reads CASSLDFMDRTNTEAFF.